Sequencing of this T cell receptor (beta chain) was carried out in a study of metastatic and nonmetastatic thyroid tumors. Looking at the study overall: Malignant thyroid and benign thyroid patients provided blood and tumor or nodule tissue whose repertoires were compared. Study-level points and caveats: TCR beta diversity was reportedly significantly higher in malignant thyroid tumors than benign nodules, in blood and tumor.

Trimming pared 5 bases from V and 0 bases from J, leaving 14 bases between. This CDR3 has 14 amino acids. The V gene's germline CDR1 is DFQATT and CDR2 SNEGSKA (reference sequence). A few counts support this clone. Its antigen is undetermined. Not a single patient had been given any form of treatment at any point before undergoing thyroid surgery. TCRdb reprocessed the PCR reads using MiXCR. The table lists 6,500 to 7,000 clones, roughly 30% of them singletons, with about an eighth in the top ten. The V gene is TRBV20-1, the J gene TRBJ2-7; D could derive from TRBD1 or TRBD2 (6 bases each). The sequence was collected from a female donor with papillary thyroid cancer or a benign thyroid nodule (not recorded which). Some clones in this sample may be carry-over from other donors' samples. Material: adjacent normal tissue. The CDR3 region is CSALRGGSSYEQYF. Written as DNA, the CDR3 is TGCAGTGCTCTGCGAGGGGGGAGCTCCTACGAGCAGTACTTC.